The subject of this entry is one T cell receptor beta chain. Its specificity is unknown. This sample was included in a study of vaccination and CD4 T cells after COVID-19. Study-wide findings and caveats: Post-vaccination reactive clonotypes (median roughly 35) did not differ significantly from post-infection (fewer than 24).

The sample's treatment: roughly 10-day PBMC culture with coronavirus spike peptide pools or control peptides (ViraFEST assay). Peptide pool stimulation in ViraFEST expanded antigen-specific T cells, whose TCRs were then sequenced. Trimming took 8 bases from V and 1 from J, leaving 17 bases between them. This CDR3 comprises 15 residues. Per germline, CDR1 SEHNR and CDR2 FQNEAQ (reference sequence). Sequencing of the DNA from cultured CD4+ T cells was carried out with the Oncomine TCR Beta short-read assay. One entry per CDR3 protein results from TCRdb running MiXCR on the PCR reads. The table has about 3,300 distinct CDR3 sequences, around three quarters seen once; the top ten hold over 20%.

Sequencing was done on a sample of CD4+ T cells from blood, cultured in vitro. This clonotype originated in a human donor who had recovered from COVID-19. The chain has TRBV7-9 and TRBJ1-1; D unresolved. CDR3 bases: TGTGCCAGCGCTAAAGCGGACGTACGGAACACTGAAGCTTTCTTT. This sequence encodes CASAKADVRNTEAFF.